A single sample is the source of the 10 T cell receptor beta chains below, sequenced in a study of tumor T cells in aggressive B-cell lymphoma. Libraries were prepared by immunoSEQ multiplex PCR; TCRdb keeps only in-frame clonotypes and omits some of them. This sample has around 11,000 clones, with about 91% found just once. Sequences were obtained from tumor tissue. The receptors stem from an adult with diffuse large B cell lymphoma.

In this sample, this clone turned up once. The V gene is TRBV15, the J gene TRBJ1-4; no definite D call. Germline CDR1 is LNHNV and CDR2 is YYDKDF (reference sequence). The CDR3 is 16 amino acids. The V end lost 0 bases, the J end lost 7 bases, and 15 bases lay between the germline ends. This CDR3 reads CATSRDLGNSGEKLFF. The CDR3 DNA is TGTGCCACCAGCAGAGATCTAGGAAACAGCGGTGAAAAACTGTTTTTT.

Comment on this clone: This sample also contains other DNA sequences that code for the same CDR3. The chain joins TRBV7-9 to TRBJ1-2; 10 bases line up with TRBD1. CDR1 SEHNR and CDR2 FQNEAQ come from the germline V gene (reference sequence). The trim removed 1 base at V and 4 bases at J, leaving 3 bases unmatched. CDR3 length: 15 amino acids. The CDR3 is CASSLEGQGFYGYTF. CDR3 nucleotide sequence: TGTGCCAGCAGCTTAGAGGGACAGGGGTTCTATGGCTACACCTTC.

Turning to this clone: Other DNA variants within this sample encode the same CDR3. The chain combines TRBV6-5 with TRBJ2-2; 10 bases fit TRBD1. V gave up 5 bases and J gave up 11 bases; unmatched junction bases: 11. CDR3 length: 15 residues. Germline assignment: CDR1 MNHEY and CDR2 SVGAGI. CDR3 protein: CASSPGQGLGGELFF. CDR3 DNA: TGTGCCAGCAGTCCGGGACAGGGGTTGGGCGGAGAGCTGTTTTTT.

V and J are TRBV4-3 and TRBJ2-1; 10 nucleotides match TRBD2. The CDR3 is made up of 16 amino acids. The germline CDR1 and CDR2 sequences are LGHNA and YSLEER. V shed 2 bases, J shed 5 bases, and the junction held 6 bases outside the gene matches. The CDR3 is CASSQILAGGHNEQFF. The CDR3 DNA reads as TGCGCCAGCAGCCAAATATTAGCGGGAGGCCACAATGAGCAGTTCTTC.

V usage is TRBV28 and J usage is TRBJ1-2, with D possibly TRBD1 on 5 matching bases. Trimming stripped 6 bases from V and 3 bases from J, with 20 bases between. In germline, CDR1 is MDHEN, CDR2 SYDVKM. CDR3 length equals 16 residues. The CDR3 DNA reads TGTGCCAGCAGGGGTGTGGGGGGTGAGCAAGACTATGGCTACACCTTC. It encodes CASRGVGGEQDYGYTF.

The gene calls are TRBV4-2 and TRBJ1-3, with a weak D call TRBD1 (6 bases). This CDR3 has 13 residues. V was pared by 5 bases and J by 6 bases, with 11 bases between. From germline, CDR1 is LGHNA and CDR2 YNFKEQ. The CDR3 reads CASSEDRVNTIYF. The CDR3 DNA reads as TGTGCCAGCAGCGAGGACAGAGTAAACACCATATATTTT.

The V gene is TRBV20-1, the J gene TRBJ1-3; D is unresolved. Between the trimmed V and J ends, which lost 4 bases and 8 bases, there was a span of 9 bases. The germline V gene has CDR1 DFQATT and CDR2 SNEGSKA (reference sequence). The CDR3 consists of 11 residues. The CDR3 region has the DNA TGCAGTGCTACCAGCGGGGACACCATATATTTT. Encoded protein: CSATSGDTIYF.

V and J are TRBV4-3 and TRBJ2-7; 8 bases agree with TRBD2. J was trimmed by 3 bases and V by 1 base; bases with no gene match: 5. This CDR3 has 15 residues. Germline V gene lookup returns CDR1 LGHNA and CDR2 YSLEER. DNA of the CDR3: TGCGCCAGCAGCCAAGTCACGGGAGGGCTCTACGAGCAGTACTTC. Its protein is CASSQVTGGLYEQYF.

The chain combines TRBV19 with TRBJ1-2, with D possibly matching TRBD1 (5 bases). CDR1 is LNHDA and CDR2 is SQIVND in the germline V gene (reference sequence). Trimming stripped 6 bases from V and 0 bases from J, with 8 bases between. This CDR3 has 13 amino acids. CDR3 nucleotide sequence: TGTGCCAGTAGAGGAGGGGCTAACTATGGCTACACCTTC. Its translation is CASRGGANYGYTF.

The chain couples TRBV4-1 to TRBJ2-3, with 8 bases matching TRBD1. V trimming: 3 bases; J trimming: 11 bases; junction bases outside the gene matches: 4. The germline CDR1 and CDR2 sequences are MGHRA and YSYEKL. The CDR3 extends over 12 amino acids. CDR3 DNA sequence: TGCGCCAGCAGCCAGGACAGGGTACGGCAGTATTTT. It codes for CASSQDRVRQYF.